This T cell receptor (beta chain) was sequenced in a study of tumor-infiltrating lymphocytes in primary liver carcinoma. Germline assignment: CDR1 SQVTM and CDR2 ANQGSEA. V dropped 1 base and J dropped 6 bases, with 18 bases sitting between them. CDR3 length equals 16 residues. From around 500 ng total RNA, TCR beta cDNA was generated with a primer in the constant region. ARM-PCR, slightly modified, supplied the TCR beta libraries through three nested multiplex PCR rounds. TRBV1-TRBV30 forward primers paired with a C-beta reverse primer were used in the first two PCR rounds, which ran about 11 cycles each. TCRdb ran MiXCR on the multiplex PCR reads and lists one entry per CDR3 protein. The table has some 190,000 distinct CDR3 sequences, around 60% seen once. The study, taken as a whole, reports: Lesser overlap characterized tumor-adjacent and tumor-blood pairs relative to tumor region pairs.

This clonotype has at least ten counts. Antigen specificity is unknown. RNA isolated from unsorted whole blood supplied the blood RNA, with germline DNA also extracted. This clonotype was obtained from a man aged 35 to 55 with primary liver carcinoma and hepatitis B virus infection. The chain links TRBV29-1 to TRBJ2-2; possibly TRBD1 for D (5 bases). The sequencing sample was made of peripheral blood. In DNA, the CDR3 is TGCAGCGTTGAAGCGGCAGGGCGGAGCTCGGCCGGGGAGCTGTTTTTT. Translating it yields CSVEAAGRSSAGELFF.